Sequencing of this T cell receptor beta chain was carried out in a study (dated by TCRdb to between 2014 and 2017). In the study overall: The study tested whether tumor-infiltrating Tregs in breast cancer are recruited from blood Tregs or converted in situ from other CD4+ T cell subsets.

What the study reported, not specific to this receptor: The greatest overlap of tumor-infiltrating Treg TCR alpha and beta sequences was observed with tumor naive CD4+ T cells, followed by blood naive CD4+ T cells. The validation in the larger cohort was limited to a single TCR beta V-J rearrangement instead of whole repertoires. The TCR gene usage of tumor memory CD4+ T cells clustered together with blood and lymph node memory CD4+ cells and with lymph node naive CD4+ cells.

A word on this clonotype: The clone's antigen remains unknown. No qualities accompany the bases; no much larger clone lies one base away.

Full-length TCR variable regions were amplified by 5' RACE PCR with constant-region reverse primers, followed by semi-nested PCR with Nested Universal Primer A. Using the ReliaPrep RNA Cell Miniprep System, total RNA was extracted, and the SMARTer RACE 5'/3' Kit was then used to reverse transcribe the RNA into 5'RACE-ready cDNA. Multiplex adaptors were used to barcode the full-length TCR alpha and beta libraries, which were then sequenced on an Illumina MiSeq. In the source study's methods: For each of nine subset-tissue groups, sequencing data from the five patients were pooled, and the groups were compared by unsupervised clustering of TCR gene usage. The Morisita-Horn index was used to calculate repertoire similarity, with shared sequences weighted according to their contribution to each repertoire. Using fastp at Q25 and MiXCR, TCRdb reprocessed the public reads and kept productive beta chains. One record per CDR3 amino acid sequence lists the most common genes and DNA. The V and J calls and clone size are TCRdb's, not the authors'. In this sample the table shows roughly 60,000 distinct CDR3 sequences, more than 25% of which occur a single time. The top ten clones comprise less than 2.5% of the sample.

Cells that were CD4+CD25+CD127-/low were the ones isolated as Tregs. Tregs, naive and memory CD4+ T cells from tumor, blood and ipsilateral draining lymph nodes of a few breast cancer patients underwent full-length TCR alpha and beta sequencing. Tumor tissue and lymph nodes obtained from ipsilateral axillary dissection were perfused with PBS, minced and then digested with collagenase I and hyaluronidase. A purity exceeding 90% was confirmed by FACS for the sorted cell populations. CDR1 and CDR2 are read off the germline V gene as SNHLY and FYNNEI. V sheds 3 bases and J sheds 0 bases, leaving 9 bases between their ends. The CDR3 spans 15 residues, from the cysteine through the phenylalanine. CDR3 DNA only is kept here, 45 bases in frame from base 1.

This clonotype originated in a female donor with breast cancer. The rearranged chain carries TRBV2 and TRBJ1-5, with no D gene named confidently. Sequenced material: tumor-infiltrating Tregs sorted from the breast tumor. The CDR3 reads CASSDTNYSNQPQHF. The DNA is as follows: TGTGCCAGCAGTGATACCAACTATAGCAATCAGCCCCAGCATTTT. With the rest looked up from the reference TRBV2 and TRBJ1-5 genes rather than sequenced, the full variable domain is EPEVTQTPSHQVTQMGQEVILRCVPISNHLYFYWYRQILGQKVEFLVSFYNNEISEKSEIFDDQFSVERPDGSNFTLKIRSTKLEDSAMYFCASSDTNYSNQPQHFGDGTRLSIL.